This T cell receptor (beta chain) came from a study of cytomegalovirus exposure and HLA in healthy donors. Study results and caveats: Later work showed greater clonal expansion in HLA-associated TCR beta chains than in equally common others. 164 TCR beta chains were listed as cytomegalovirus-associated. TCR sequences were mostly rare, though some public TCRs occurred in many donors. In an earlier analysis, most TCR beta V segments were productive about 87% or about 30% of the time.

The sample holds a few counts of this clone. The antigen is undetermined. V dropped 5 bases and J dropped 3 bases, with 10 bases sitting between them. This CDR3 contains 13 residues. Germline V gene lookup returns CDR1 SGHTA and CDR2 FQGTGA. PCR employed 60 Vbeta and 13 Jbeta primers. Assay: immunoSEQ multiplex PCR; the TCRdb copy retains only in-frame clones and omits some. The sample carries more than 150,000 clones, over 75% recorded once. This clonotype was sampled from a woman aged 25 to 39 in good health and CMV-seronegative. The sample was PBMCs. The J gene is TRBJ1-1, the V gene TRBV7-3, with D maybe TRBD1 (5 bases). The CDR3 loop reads CASSPLGDTEAFF. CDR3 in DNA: TGTGCCAGCAGCCCCCTAGGGGACACTGAAGCTTTCTTT.